This T cell receptor beta chain was documented in a study of OX40 agonist ivuxolimab in advanced cancers. On the study more broadly: Across the patients, intravenous ivuxolimab was delivered every 2 weeks at 0.01 to 10 mg/kg. Overall study findings and caveats: Still undetermined is the antigen specificity of the expanded peripheral T cells.

The junction had 9 bases not matched to a gene; V was cut back by 1 base and J by 5 bases. This CDR3 is 16 amino acids long. From germline, CDR1 is SGHRS and CDR2 YFSETQ. This clone was seen once. The antigen is unknown. The method was immunoSEQ multiplex PCR; TCRdb's version includes in-frame clones alone and lacks a portion of them. This sample has 50,000 to 75,000 clones, with 87% found just once. The TCR sequence derives from an adult with an advanced solid tumor such as melanoma, head and neck, liver or kidney cancer. The J gene is TRBJ2-5, the V gene TRBV5-1; 9 nucleotides agree with TRBD2. The source material was CD4+ or CD8+ T cells sorted from blood, sampled in a trial of the OX40 agonist ivuxolimab. Here the CDR3 DNA reads TGCGCCAGCAGCTTGCCTAGCGGGGTCAGGGATGAGACCCAGTACTTC. Amino acid sequence: CASSLPSGVRDETQYF.